A single sample gave rise to the 25 T cell receptor beta chains below, sequenced in a study of T cell clonotyping in hematopoietic cell transplantation. Here immunoSEQ multiplex PCR was the method, and the copy in TCRdb shows in-frame clones only, minus some. This sample yields roughly 40,000 clones, of which approximately 95% are seen a single time; approximately 0.9% belongs to the top ten. Sequences were obtained from peripheral blood mononuclear cells. These receptors were collected from a man aged 25-45 years in good health. Some clones in this sample may be carry-over from other donors' samples.

The rearrangement links TRBV9 to TRBJ2-1; D call uncertain. V was clipped by 2 bases and J by 7 bases, with 10 bases between them. CDR3 length equals 13 residues. Germline loops: CDR1 SGDLS, CDR2 YYNGEE. The DNA of the CDR3 is TGTGCCAGCAGCGTGAACTCTCGAAATGAGCAGTTCTTC. Residues: CASSVNSRNEQFF.

This rearrangement joins TRBV11-2 to TRBJ2-7, with 7 bases lining up with TRBD2. Trimming at V came to 1 base and at J to 2 bases, leaving 8 bases not matched to a gene. Germline V lookup: CDR1 SGHAT, CDR2 FQNNGV. The CDR3 sequence is 16 residues long. The CDR3 protein is CASSLGGPGGTYEQYF. CDR3 sequence (DNA): TGTGCCAGCAGCTTAGGAGGTCCGGGGGGTACCTACGAGCAGTACTTC.

V usage is TRBV30 and J usage is TRBJ2-7, with a tentative D call TRBD2 (6 bases). Between the trimmed V and J ends, which lost 5 bases and 3 bases, there was a span of 14 bases. The germline V gene encodes CDR1 GTSNPN and CDR2 SVGIG (reference sequence). This CDR3 comprises 13 residues. CDR3 loop: CAWGPGSLYEQYF. CDR3 nucleotides: TGTGCCTGGGGCCCCGGGAGTCTCTACGAGCAGTACTTC.

The CDR3 sequence is CASSLGAGDEQFF. The CDR3 DNA reads as TGTGCCAGCAGCTTAGGGGCGGGCGATGAGCAGTTCTTC. The rearrangement links TRBV11-2 to TRBJ2-1; D may be TRBD2 (5 bases). Trimming stripped 1 base from V and 8 bases from J, with 9 bases between. The CDR3 is made up of 13 amino acids. Germline V CDR1 and CDR2: SGHAT, FQNNGV.

This chain connects TRBV5-1 to TRBJ1-1; the D gene is possibly TRBD1 (5 bases). The length of the CDR3 is 13 residues. Germline V gives CDR1 SGHRS, CDR2 YFSETQ. Trimming shortened V by 4 bases and J by 7 bases, and 14 bases separated the two germline ends. This CDR3 is CASSPGQENEAFF. Here the CDR3 DNA reads TGCGCCAGCAGCCCTGGACAAGAAAATGAAGCTTTCTTT.

The genes are TRBV6-4 and TRBJ1-1; 7 nucleotides line up with TRBD1. J lost 3 bases, V lost 4 bases, and 5 bases had no gene match. The CDR3 totals 14 residues. Germline lookup yields CDR1 MRHNA and CDR2 SNTAGT. The CDR3 region has the DNA TGTGCCAGCAGTGCCCGACAGGGCCACACTGAAGCTTTCTTT. The encoded protein is CASSARQGHTEAFF.

The genes are TRBV4-1 and TRBJ2-1, with 7 bases identical to TRBD1. The junction had 4 bases not matched to a gene; V was cut back by 3 bases and J by 5 bases. This CDR3 comprises 14 residues. Germline V gene lookup returns CDR1 MGHRA and CDR2 YSYEKL. The CDR3 DNA sequence: TGCGCCAGCAGCCAGACCGGGACAGACAATGAGCAGTTCTTC. It specifies CASSQTGTDNEQFF.

This chain uses TRBV2 with TRBJ1-1; maybe TRBD1 (6 bases). Germline CDR1 and CDR2: SNHLY and FYNNEI. The CDR3 extends over 15 amino acids. V dropped 6 bases and J dropped 5 bases, with 19 bases sitting between them. For the CDR3, the DNA is TGTGCCAGCAGGAACAACAGGGCGGGATGGACTGAAGCTTTCTTT. It specifies CASRNNRAGWTEAFF.

The rearrangement joins TRBV4-3 to TRBJ2-1, with D unclear. CDR3 length: 16 amino acids. CDR1 is LGHNA and CDR2 is YSLEER in the germline V gene. Trimming removed 0 bases at V and 0 bases at J, with 9 bases between. DNA of the CDR3: TGCGCCAGCAGCCAAGACGAGGAATCCTCCTACAATGAGCAGTTCTTC. Translating it yields CASSQDEESSYNEQFF.

The chain couples TRBV18 to TRBJ2-6; no reliable D call. This CDR3 spans 15 amino acids. Trimming shortened V by 3 bases and J by 2 bases, and 8 bases separated the two germline ends. The V gene's germline CDR1 is KGHSH and CDR2 LQKENI. This CDR3 is CASSPSEAGANVLTF. Here the CDR3 DNA reads TGTGCCAGCTCACCTTCTGAGGCTGGGGCCAACGTCCTGACTTTC. Drawing the rest from reference TRBV18 and TRBJ2-6, the complete variable domain is NAGVMQNPRHLVRRRGQEARLRCSPMKGHSHVYWYRQLPEEGLKFMVYLQKENIIDESGMPKERFSAEFPKEGPSILRIQQVVRGDSAAYFCASSPSEAGANVLTFGAGSRLTVL.

The CDR3: CASSPIAGVGEQYF. In DNA, the CDR3 is TGCGCCAGCAGCCCCATAGCGGGAGTGGGCGAGCAGTACTTC. V usage is TRBV5-1 and J usage is TRBJ2-7, with 9 bases matching TRBD2. CDR3 length: 14 residues. The V gene end was trimmed by 4 bases and the J gene end by 6 bases; junction bases not matched to a gene: 8. Germline V gene data show CDR1 as SGHRS and CDR2 as YFSETQ. The variable domain in full, completed from reference TRBV5-1 and TRBJ2-7, reads KAGVTQTPRYLIKTRGQQVTLSCSPISGHRSVSWYQQTPGQGLQFLFEYFSETQRNKGNFPGRFSGRQFSNSRSEMNVSTLELGDSALYLCASSPIAGVGEQYFGPGTRLTVT.

The rearrangement links TRBV5-6 to TRBJ2-2; D may be TRBD1 or TRBD2 (5 bases each). Trimming removed 3 bases at V and 7 bases at J, with 13 bases between. Germline assignment: CDR1 SGHDT and CDR2 YYEEEE. This CDR3 comprises 14 residues. As DNA, the CDR3 is TGTGCCAGCAGCTCGGGGCTCTCGGGCGGGGAGCTGTTTTTT. It translates to CASSSGLSGGELFF.

The rearrangement links TRBV13 to TRBJ1-6; a possible D gene is TRBD1 (6 bases). The CDR3 is made up of 16 amino acids. V lost 5 bases and J 0 bases, leaving 11 bases between the germline ends. Germline values: CDR1 PRHDT, CDR2 FYEKMQ (reference sequence). This chain's CDR3 is CASSQQGSSYNSPLHF. The CDR3, as DNA: TGTGCCAGCAGCCAACAGGGTAGCTCCTATAATTCACCCCTCCACTTT.

The chain is built from TRBV6-6 and TRBJ2-2; 12 bases align to TRBD2. Germline loops: CDR1 MNHNY, CDR2 SVGAGI (reference sequence). V was pared by 6 bases and J by 0 bases, with 2 bases of the junction left unmatched. This CDR3 contains 16 residues. The CDR3 DNA is TGTGCCAGCAGCCGGACTAGCGGGGCGAACACCGGGGAGCTGTTTTTT. Its protein product is CASSRTSGANTGELFF.

The chain recombines TRBV30 with TRBJ2-7, with 7 bases that match TRBD1. Germline V gives CDR1 GTSNPN, CDR2 SVGIG (reference sequence). This CDR3 is 15 amino acids long. Germline trimming cut 2 bases from V and 1 base from J; bases unmatched to any gene: 8. In DNA, the CDR3 is TGTGCCTGGAGTACCCCCCAGGGGGTATCCTACGAGCAGTACTTC. Translation: CAWSTPQGVSYEQYF.

The chain has TRBV11-3 and TRBJ1-1; D is ambiguous. The V end was cut by 6 bases, the J end by 4 bases, with 15 bases between. Germline-derived CDR1 and CDR2 are SGHNT and YENEEA. This CDR3 has 14 residues. In nucleotides, the CDR3 is TGTGCCAGCAGGAAAGGGTACGGTGGCACTGAAGCTTTCTTT. It is translated as CASRKGYGGTEAFF.

This chain joins TRBV10-2 and TRBJ2-2, with D perhaps given as TRBD1 or TRBD2 (6 bases each). CDR1 is WSHSY and CDR2 is SAAADI in the germline V gene. The CDR3 is 14 residues long. The V gene lost 3 bases and the J gene lost 5 bases, with 10 bases spanning the gap. The CDR3 DNA follows: TGCGCCAGCAGTGAAGAGGGGGGAACCGGGGAGCTGTTTTTT. Translation gives CASSEEGGTGELFF.

The rearrangement uses TRBV5-6 and TRBJ2-7, with D hard to call. The CDR3 has 14 residues. CDR1 SGHDT and CDR2 YYEEEE come from the germline V gene. Trimming cost V 0 bases and J 3 bases, with 10 bases left between them. CDR3 loop: CASSLDRSLYEQYF. The CDR3 DNA reads TGTGCCAGCAGCTTGGACAGAAGCCTCTACGAGCAGTACTTC.

The chain has TRBV6-5 and TRBJ1-6, with unresolved D. In germline, CDR1 is MNHEY, CDR2 SVGAGI. V lost 6 bases to trimming and J lost 0 bases, with 6 bases between them. This CDR3 contains 14 residues. CDR3 loop: CASSKSSYNSPLHF. CDR3 bases: TGTGCCAGCAGCAAGAGCTCCTATAATTCACCCCTCCACTTT.

The chain combines TRBV5-4 with TRBJ2-3; D gene unclear. CDR3 length: 14 residues. Germline values: CDR1 SGHNT, CDR2 YYREEE (reference sequence). V was shortened by 0 bases and J by 2 bases, with 7 bases between the two germline ends. CDR3 loop: CASSLGRPTDTQYF. The CDR3 region has the DNA TGTGCCAGCAGCTTGGGACGCCCCACAGATACGCAGTATTTT.

This rearrangement joins TRBV2 to TRBJ2-5, with 13 bases lining up with TRBD2. Unmatched junction bases numbered 8, after V lost 8 bases and J lost 5 bases. CDR3 size: 15 residues. Germline assignment: CDR1 SNHLY and CDR2 FYNNEI. The CDR3 spells CASRTSGGAYETQYF. The CDR3 region has the DNA TGTGCCAGCCGTACTAGCGGGGGGGCCTATGAGACCCAGTACTTC.

The CDR3 region is CASGLGQNYEQYF. Here the CDR3 DNA reads TGTGCCAGCGGCCTCGGACAGAATTACGAGCAGTACTTC. The rearrangement uses TRBV6-5 and TRBJ2-7; weak D call: TRBD1 (6 bases). Trimming removed 8 bases from V and 4 bases from J, with 15 bases in between. The CDR3 is made up of 13 amino acids. The germline CDR1 and CDR2 sequences are MNHEY and SVGAGI.

The gene calls are TRBV4-2 and TRBJ2-5; perhaps TRBD2 as D (6 bases). CDR3 size: 16 residues. Trimming removed 1 base at V and 5 bases at J, with 17 bases between. Germline V lookup: CDR1 LGHNA, CDR2 YNFKEQ. CDR3 sequence (DNA): TGTGCCAGCAGCCAAGTGGAGGGGAGAGGTCGGGAGACCCAGTACTTC. Protein sequence: CASSQVEGRGRETQYF.

The chain is built from TRBV6-5 and TRBJ1-1; TRBD1 matches at 7 bases. The CDR3 sequence is 14 residues long. With 6 bases clipped from V and 4 bases from J, the junction kept 8 bases outside the gene matches. Per the germline V gene, CDR1 is MNHEY and CDR2 is SVGAGI. Here the CDR3 DNA reads TGTGCCAGCAGAGAGGGGGCACCATTCACTGAAGCTTTCTTT. Amino acid sequence: CASREGAPFTEAFF.

The gene calls are TRBV11-1 and TRBJ2-3, with D hard to call. CDR1 SGHAT and CDR2 FQDESV come from the germline V gene (reference sequence). The CDR3 runs to 13 residues. V was clipped by 5 bases and J by 8 bases, with 14 bases between them. The CDR3 protein is CASSPRTAGTQYF. DNA for the CDR3: TGTGCCAGCAGCCCAAGGACCGCCGGTACGCAGTATTTT.